This TCR beta chain was retrieved from a study of T cells after somatic rescue of genetic block. The CDR3 is 14 amino acids. V was pared by 6 bases and J by 5 bases, with 7 bases of the junction left unmatched. Germline CDR1 reads MNHNS; CDR2 reads SASEGT. The method was immunoSEQ multiplex PCR; TCRdb's version includes in-frame clones alone and lacks a portion of them. The sample consists of fewer than 150,000 clones, around nine tenths of them appearing once. As to this clone: In the same sample, other DNA sequences code for this CDR3.

Sequenced input: peripheral blood mononuclear cells (PBMCs). The clonotype was recovered from a woman between 18 and 29 years old. The J gene is TRBJ1-5, the V gene TRBV6-1; TRBD1 agrees at 7 bases. Written as DNA, the CDR3 is TGTGCCAGCAGGGGAAGACAGGGCTATCAGCCCCAGCATTTT. Translated, it gives CASRGRQGYQPQHF.